This T cell receptor (beta chain) is from a study of monozygotic twins with inflammatory bowel disease. On this clonotype itself: Its antigen is not known.

TCRdb re-called the 5' RACE reads; one entry per CDR3 protein, DNA not given. Here the sample table reports 330,000 or so distinct CDR3 sequences. Findings and limits, study-wide: Healthy co-twins, by inverse Simpson, had higher TCRbeta diversity than their siblings with IBD. Repertoire similarity did not differ between concordant and discordant twins, perhaps due to limited power.

The CDR3 covers 15 residues. The V gene's germline CDR1 is MDHEN and CDR2 SYDVKM. The rearrangement uses TRBV28 and TRBJ1-1. This sequence was found in a human donor with ulcerative colitis or Crohn's disease, or a healthy co-twin of an affected twin (not recorded which). Source material: blood. The CDR3 loop reads CASSLSLLGNTEAFF.